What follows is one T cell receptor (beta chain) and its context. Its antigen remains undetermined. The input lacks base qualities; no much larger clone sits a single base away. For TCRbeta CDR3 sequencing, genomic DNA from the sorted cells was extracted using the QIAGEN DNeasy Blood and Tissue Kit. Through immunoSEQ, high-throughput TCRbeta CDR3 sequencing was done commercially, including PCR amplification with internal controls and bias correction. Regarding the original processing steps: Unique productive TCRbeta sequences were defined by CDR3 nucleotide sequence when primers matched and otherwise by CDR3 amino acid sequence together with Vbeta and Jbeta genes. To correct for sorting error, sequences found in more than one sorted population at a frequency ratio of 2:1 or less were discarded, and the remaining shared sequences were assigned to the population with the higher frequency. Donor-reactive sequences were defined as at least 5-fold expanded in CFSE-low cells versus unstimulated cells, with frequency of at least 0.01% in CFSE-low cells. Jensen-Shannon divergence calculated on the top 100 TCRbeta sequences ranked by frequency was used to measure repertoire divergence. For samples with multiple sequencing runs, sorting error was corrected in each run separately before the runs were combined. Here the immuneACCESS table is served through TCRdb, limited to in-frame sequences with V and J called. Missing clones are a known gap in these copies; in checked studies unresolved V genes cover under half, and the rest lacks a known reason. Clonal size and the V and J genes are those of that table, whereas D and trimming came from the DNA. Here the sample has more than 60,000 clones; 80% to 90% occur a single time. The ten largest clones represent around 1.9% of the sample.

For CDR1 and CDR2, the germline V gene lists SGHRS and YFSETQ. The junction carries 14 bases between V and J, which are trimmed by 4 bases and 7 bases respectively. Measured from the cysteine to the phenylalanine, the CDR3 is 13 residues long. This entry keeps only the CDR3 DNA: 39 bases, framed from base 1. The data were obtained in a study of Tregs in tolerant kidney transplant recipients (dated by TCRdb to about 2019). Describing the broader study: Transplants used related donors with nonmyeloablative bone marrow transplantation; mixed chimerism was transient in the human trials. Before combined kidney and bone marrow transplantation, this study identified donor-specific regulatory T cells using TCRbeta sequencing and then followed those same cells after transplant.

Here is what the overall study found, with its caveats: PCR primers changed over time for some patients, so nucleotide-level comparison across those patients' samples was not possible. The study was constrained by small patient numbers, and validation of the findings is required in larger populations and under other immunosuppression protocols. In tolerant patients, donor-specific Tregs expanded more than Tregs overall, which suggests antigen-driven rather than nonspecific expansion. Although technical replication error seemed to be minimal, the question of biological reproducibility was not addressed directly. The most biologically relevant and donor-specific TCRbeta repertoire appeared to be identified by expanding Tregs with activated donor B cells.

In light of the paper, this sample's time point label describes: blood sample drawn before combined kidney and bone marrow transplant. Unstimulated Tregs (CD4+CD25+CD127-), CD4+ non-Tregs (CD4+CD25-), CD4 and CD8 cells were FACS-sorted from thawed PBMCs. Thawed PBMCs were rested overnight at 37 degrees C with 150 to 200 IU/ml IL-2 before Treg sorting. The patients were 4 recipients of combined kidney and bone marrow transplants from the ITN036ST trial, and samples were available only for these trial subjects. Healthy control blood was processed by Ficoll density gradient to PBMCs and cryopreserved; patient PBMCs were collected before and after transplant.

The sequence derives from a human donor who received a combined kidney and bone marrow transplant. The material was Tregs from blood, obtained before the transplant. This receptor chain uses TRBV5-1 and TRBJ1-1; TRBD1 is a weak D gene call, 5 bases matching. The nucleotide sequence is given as TGCGCCAGCAGCGGAGGCGGGGCTGGTGAAGCTTTCTTT. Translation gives CASSGGGAGEAFF.